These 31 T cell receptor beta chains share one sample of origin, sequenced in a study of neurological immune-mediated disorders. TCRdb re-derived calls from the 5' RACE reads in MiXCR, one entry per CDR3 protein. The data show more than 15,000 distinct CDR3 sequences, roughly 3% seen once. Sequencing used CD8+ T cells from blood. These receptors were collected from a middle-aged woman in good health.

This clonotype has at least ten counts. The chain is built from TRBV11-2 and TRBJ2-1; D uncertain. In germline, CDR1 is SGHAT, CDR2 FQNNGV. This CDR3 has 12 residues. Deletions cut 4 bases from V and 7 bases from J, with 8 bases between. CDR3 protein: CASSSPSNEQFF. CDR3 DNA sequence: TGTGCCAGCAGCTCGCCTAGTAATGAGCAGTTCTTC.

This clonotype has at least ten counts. The CDR3 nucleotides read TGTGCCATCCAGCCAGGAGCGAACACCGGGGAGCTGTTTTTT. Amino acid sequence: CAIQPGANTGELFF. The chain is built from TRBV10-3 and TRBJ2-2; D is uncertain. There are 14 residues in the CDR3. Trimming left V 8 bases short and J 0 bases short, with 10 bases between. Germline CDR1 is ENHRY and CDR2 is SYGVKD.

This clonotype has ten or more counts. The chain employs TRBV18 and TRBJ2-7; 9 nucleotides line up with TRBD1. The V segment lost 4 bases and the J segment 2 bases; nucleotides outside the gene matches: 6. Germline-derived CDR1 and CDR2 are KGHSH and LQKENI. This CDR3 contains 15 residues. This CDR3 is CASSHPGQGTYEQYF. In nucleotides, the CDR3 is TGTGCCAGCTCACATCCGGGACAGGGAACCTACGAGCAGTACTTC. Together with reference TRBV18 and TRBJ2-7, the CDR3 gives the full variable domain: NAGVMQNPRHLVRRRGQEARLRCSPMKGHSHVYWYRQLPEEGLKFMVYLQKENIIDESGMPKERFSAEFPKEGPSILRIQQVVRGDSAAYFCASSHPGQGTYEQYFGPGTRLTVT.

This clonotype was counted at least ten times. CDR3 protein: CASSFAVPGELFF. The CDR3 bases are TGTGCCAGCAGCTTTGCGGTCCCCGGGGAGCTGTTTTTT. V usage is TRBV5-4 and J usage is TRBJ2-2; D not resolved. V lost 2 bases and J lost 6, with 8 bases in between. Germline V gives CDR1 SGHNT, CDR2 YYREEE (reference sequence). The CDR3 is 13 residues long. The variable domain in full, with the rest retrieved from reference TRBV5-4 and TRBJ2-2, is ETGVTQSPTHLIKTRGQQVTLRCSSQSGHNTVSWYQQALGQGPQFIFQYYREEENGRGNFPPRFSGLQFPNYSSELNVNALELDDSALYLCASSFAVPGELFFGEGSRLTVL.

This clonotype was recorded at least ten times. Here the CDR3 DNA reads TGCAGTGCTAGAGATCGAGGGGACAGGGGCCGCCACGGAACCTACGAGCAGTACTTC. Translated: CSARDRGDRGRHGTYEQYF. The gene calls are TRBV20-1 and TRBJ2-7; 10 bases map to TRBD1. J gave up 2 bases and V 0 bases, and 16 bases lay outside the gene matches. The CDR3 consists of 19 residues. Germline assignment: CDR1 DFQATT and CDR2 SNEGSKA (reference sequence).

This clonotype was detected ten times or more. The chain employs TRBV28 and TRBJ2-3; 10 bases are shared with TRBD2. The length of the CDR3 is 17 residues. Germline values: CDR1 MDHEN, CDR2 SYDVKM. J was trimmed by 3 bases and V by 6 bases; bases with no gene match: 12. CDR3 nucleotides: TGTGCCAGCAGCCTCCAACTCAGCGGGAGGGGTACAGATACGCAGTATTTT. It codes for CASSLQLSGRGTDTQYF.

The CDR3 DNA is TGTGCCAGCAGCTTAGAAGGGGTAGGGGCCATGAACACTGAAGCTTTCTTT. It codes for CASSLEGVGAMNTEAFF. This sequence joins TRBV7-2 and TRBJ1-1; D is perhaps TRBD1 (5 bases). The V gene lost 1 base and the J gene lost 0 bases, with 15 bases spanning the gap. CDR3 length: 17 amino acids. Germline CDR1 is SGHTA and CDR2 is FQGNSA.

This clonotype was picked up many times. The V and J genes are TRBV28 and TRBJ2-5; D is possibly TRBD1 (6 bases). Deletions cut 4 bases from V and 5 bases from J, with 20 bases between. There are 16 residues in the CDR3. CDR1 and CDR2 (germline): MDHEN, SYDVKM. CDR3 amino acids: CASSSPRTDRRETQYF. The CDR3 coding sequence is TGTGCCAGCAGTTCTCCTCGGACAGACCGCCGGGAGACCCAGTACTTC.

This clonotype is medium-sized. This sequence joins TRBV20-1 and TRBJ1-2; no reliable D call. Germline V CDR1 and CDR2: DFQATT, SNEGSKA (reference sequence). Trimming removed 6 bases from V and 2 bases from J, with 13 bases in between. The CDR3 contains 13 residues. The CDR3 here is CSARKTPNYGYTF. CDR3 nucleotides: TGCAGTGCCAGGAAGACACCGAACTATGGCTACACCTTC.

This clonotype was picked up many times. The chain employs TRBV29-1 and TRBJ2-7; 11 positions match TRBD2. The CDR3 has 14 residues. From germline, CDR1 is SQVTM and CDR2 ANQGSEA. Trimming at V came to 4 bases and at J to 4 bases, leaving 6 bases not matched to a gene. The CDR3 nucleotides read TGCAGCGTTGTAGGACTAGCGGGCCCTTACGAGCAGTACTTC. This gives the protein CSVVGLAGPYEQYF.

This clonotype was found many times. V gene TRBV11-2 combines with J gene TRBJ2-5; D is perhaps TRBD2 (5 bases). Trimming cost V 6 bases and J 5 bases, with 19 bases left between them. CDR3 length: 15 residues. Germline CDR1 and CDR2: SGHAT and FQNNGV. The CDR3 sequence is CASRPRARGGETQYF. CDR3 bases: TGTGCCAGCAGACCCAGAGCCCGGGGTGGGGAGACCCAGTACTTC.

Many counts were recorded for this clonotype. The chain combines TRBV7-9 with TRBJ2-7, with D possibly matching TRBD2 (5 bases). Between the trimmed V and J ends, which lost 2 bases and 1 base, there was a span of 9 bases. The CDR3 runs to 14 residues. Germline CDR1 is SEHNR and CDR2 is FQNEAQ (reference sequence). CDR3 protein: CASSLIRESYEQYF. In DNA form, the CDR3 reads TGTGCCAGCAGCTTAATCCGGGAATCCTACGAGCAGTACTTC. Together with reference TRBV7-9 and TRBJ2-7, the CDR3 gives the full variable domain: DTGVSQNPRHKITKRGQNVTFRCDPISEHNRLYWYRQTLGQGPEFLTYFQNEAQLEKSRLLSDRFSAERPKGSFSTLEIQRTEQGDSAMYLCASSLIRESYEQYFGPGTRLTVT.

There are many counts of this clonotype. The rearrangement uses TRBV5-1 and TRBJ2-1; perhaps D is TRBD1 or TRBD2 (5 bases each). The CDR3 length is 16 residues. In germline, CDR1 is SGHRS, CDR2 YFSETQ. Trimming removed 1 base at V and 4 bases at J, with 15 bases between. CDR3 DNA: TGCGCCAGCAGCTTGCGACCCGGGACCCCATACAATGAGCAGTTCTTC. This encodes CASSLRPGTPYNEQFF.

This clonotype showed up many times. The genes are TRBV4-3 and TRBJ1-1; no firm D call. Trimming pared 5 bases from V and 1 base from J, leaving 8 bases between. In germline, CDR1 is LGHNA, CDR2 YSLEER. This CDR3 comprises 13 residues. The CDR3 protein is CASSSSRNTEAFF. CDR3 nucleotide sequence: TGCGCCAGCAGCTCCAGTAGGAACACTGAAGCTTTCTTT.

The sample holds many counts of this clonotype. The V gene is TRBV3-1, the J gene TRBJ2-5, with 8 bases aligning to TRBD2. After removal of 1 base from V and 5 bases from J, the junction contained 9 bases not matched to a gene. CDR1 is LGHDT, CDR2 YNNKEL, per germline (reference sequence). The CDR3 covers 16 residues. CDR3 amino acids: CASSQVEASGLETQYF. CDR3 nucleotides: TGTGCCAGCAGCCAAGTTGAGGCTAGCGGGTTGGAGACCCAGTACTTC.

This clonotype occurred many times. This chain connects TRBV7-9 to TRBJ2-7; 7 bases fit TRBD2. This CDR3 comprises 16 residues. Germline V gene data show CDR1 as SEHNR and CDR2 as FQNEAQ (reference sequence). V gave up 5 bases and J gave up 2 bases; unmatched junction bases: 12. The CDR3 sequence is CASSSRLAQNPYEQYF. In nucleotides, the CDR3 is TGTGCCAGCAGCAGTCGACTAGCCCAAAACCCCTACGAGCAGTACTTC.

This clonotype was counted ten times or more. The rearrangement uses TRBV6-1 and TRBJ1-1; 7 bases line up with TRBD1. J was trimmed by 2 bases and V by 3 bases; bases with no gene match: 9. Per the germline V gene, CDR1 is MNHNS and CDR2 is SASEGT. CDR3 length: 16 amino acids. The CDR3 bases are TGTGCCAGCAGTGACCGAGAACAGGGGAGTAACACTGAAGCTTTCTTT. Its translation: CASSDREQGSNTEAFF.

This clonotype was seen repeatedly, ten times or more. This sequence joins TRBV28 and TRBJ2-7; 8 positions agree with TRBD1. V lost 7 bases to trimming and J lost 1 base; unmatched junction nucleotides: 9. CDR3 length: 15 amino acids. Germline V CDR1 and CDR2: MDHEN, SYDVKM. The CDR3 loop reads CASTPTGGSSYEQYF. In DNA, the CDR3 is TGTGCCAGCACTCCCACAGGGGGGTCTTCCTACGAGCAGTACTTC. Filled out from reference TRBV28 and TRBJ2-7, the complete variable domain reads DVKVTQSSRYLVKRTGEKVFLECVQDMDHENMFWYRQDPGLGLRLIYFSYDVKMKEKGDIPEGYSVSREKKERFSLILESASTNQTSMYLCASTPTGGSSYEQYFGPGTRLTVT.

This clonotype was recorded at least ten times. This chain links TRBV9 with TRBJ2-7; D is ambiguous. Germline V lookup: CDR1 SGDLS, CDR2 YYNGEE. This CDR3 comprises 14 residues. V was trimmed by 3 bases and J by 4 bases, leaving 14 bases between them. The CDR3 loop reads CASSAVGNSYEQYF. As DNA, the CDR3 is TGTGCCAGCAGCGCCGTCGGAAACTCTTACGAGCAGTACTTC. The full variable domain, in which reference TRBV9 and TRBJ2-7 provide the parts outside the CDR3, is DSGVTQTPKHLITATGQRVTLRCSPRSGDLSVYWYQQSLDQGLQFLIQYYNGEERAKGNILERFSAQQFPDLHSELNLSSLELGDSALYFCASSAVGNSYEQYFGPGTRLTVT.

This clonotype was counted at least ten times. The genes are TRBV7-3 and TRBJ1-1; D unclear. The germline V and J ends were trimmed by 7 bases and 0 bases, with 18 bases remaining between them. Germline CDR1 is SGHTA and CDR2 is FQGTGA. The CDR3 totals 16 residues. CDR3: CASTPRTTPMNTEAFF. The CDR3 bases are TGTGCCAGCACTCCACGGACTACCCCGATGAACACTGAAGCTTTCTTT.

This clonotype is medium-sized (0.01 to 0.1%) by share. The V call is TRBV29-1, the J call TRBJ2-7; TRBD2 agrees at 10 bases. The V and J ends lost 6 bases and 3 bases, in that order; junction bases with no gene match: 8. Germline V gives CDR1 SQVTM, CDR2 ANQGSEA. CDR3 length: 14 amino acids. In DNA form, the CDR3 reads TGCAGCGTCCTAGGACTAGCGGATAACTACGAGCAGTACTTC. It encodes CSVLGLADNYEQYF.

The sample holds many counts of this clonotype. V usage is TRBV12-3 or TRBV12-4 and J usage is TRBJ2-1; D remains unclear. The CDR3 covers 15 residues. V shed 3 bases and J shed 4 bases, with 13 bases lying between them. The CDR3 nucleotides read TGTGCCAGCAGTTTCGCCCGGGCCCGTTACAATGAGCAGTTCTTC. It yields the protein CASSFARARYNEQFF.

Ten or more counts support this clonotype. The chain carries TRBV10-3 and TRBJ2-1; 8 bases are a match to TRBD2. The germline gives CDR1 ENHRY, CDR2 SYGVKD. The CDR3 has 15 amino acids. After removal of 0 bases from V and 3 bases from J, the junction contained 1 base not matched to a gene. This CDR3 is CAISESSGDYNEQFF. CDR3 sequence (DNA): TGTGCCATCAGTGAGTCTAGCGGGGACTACAATGAGCAGTTCTTC.

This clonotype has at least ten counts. The CDR3 DNA reads TGCAGCGTATGGGTGTCTGGGGCCAACGTCCTGACTTTC. Protein product: CSVWVSGANVLTF. The chain carries TRBV29-1 and TRBJ2-6; no definite D call. This CDR3 has 13 amino acids. The V gene lost 6 bases and the J gene lost 1 base, with 7 bases spanning the gap. Germline V gene lookup returns CDR1 SQVTM and CDR2 ANQGSEA.

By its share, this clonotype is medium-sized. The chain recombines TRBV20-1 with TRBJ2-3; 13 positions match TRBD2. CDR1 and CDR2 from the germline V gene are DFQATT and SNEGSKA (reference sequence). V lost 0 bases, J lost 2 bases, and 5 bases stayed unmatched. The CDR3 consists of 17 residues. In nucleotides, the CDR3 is TGCAGTGCTAGAGATCAGGGACTAGCGGGAAACACAGATACGCAGTATTTT. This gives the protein CSARDQGLAGNTDTQYF.

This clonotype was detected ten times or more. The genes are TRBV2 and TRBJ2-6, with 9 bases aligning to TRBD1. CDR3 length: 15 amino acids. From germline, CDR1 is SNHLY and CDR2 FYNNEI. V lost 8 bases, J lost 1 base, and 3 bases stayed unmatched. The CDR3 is CASSQGASGANVLTF. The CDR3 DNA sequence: TGTGCCAGCTCACAGGGGGCTTCTGGGGCCAACGTCCTGACTTTC. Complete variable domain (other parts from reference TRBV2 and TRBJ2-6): EPEVTQTPSHQVTQMGQEVILRCVPISNHLYFYWYRQILGQKVEFLVSFYNNEISEKSEIFDDQFSVERPDGSNFTLKIRSTKLEDSAMYFCASSQGASGANVLTFGAGSRLTVL.

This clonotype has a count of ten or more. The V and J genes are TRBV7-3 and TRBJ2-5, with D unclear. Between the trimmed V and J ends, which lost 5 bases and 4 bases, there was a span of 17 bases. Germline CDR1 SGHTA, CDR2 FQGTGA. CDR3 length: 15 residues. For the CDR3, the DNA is TGTGCCAGCAGCGCCTTTTCCGGCGCCGGAGAGACCCAGTACTTC. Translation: CASSAFSGAGETQYF.

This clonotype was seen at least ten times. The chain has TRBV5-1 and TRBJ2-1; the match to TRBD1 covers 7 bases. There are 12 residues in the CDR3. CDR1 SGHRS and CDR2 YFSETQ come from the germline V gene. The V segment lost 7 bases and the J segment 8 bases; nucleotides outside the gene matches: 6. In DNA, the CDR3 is TGCGCCAGCGGGCACAGGGGCGATGAGCAGTTCTTC. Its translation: CASGHRGDEQFF.

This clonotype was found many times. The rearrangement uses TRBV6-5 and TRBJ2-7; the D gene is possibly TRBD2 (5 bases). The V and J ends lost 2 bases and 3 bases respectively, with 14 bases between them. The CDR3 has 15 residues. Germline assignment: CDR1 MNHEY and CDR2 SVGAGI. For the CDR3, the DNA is TGTGCCAGCAGTTACCTGGAGAGTCGGGGCTACGAGCAGTACTTC. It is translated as CASSYLESRGYEQYF.

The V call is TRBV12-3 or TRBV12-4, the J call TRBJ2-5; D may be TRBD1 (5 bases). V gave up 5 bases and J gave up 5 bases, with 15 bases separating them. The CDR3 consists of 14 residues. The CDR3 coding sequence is TGTGCCAGCAGTCCTCGACAGACCGGTGAGACCCAGTACTTC. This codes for CASSPRQTGETQYF.

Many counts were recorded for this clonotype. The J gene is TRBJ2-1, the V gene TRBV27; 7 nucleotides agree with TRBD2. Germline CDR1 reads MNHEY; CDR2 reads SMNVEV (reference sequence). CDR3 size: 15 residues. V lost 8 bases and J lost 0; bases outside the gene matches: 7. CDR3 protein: CASAQRGSSYNEQFF. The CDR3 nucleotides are TGTGCCAGCGCCCAGCGGGGAAGCTCCTACAATGAGCAGTTCTTC.